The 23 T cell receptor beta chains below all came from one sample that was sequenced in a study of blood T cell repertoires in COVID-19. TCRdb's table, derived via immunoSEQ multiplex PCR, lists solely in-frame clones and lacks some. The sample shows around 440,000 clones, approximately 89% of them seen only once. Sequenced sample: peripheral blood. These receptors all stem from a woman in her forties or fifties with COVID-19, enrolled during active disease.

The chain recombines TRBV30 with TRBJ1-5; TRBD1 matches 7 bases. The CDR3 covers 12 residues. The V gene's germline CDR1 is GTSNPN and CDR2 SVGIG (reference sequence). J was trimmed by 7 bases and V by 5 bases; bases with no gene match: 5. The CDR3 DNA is TGTGCCTGGTCGACAGGGTTACAGCCCCAGCATTTT. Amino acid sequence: CAWSTGLQPQHF.

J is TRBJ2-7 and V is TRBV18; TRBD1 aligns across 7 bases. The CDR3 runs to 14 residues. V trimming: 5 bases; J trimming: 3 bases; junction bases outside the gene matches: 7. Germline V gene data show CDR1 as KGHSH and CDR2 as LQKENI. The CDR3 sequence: CASSEDRTYYEQYF. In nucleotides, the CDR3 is TGTGCCAGCTCAGAGGACAGGACATACTACGAGCAGTACTTC.

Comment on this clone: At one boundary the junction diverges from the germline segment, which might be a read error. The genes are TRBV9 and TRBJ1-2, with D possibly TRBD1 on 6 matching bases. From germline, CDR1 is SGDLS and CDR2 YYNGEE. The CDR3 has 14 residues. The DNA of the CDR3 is TGTGCCAGCAGCGTCGCGGGGGCTAAATATGGCTACACCTTC. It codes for CASSVAGAKYGYTF.

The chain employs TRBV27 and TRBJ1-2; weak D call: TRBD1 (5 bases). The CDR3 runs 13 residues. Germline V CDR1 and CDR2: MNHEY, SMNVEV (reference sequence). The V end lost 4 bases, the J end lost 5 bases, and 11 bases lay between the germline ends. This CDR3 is CASSSWGEYGYTF. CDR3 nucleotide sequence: TGTGCCAGCAGTTCTTGGGGGGAATATGGCTACACCTTC.

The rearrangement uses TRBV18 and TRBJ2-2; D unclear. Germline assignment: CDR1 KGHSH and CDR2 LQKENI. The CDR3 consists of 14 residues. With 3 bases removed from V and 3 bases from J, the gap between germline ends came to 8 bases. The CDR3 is CASSPSRDTGELFF. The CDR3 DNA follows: TGTGCCAGCTCACCGTCCCGCGACACCGGGGAGCTGTTTTTT.

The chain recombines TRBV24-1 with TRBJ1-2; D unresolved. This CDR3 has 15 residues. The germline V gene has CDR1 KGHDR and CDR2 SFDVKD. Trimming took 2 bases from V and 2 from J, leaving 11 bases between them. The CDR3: CATSDSLSANYGYTF. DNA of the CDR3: TGTGCCACCAGTGATTCACTCTCAGCGAACTATGGCTACACCTTC.

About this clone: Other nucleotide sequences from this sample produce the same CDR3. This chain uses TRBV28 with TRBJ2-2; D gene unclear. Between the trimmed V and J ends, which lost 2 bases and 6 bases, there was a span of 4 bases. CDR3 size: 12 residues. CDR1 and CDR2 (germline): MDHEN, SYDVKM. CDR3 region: CASSLEAGELFF. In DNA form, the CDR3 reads TGTGCCAGCAGTTTAGAGGCCGGGGAGCTGTTTTTT. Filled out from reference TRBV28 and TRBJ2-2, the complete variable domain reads DVKVTQSSRYLVKRTGEKVFLECVQDMDHENMFWYRQDPGLGLRLIYFSYDVKMKEKGDIPEGYSVSREKKERFSLILESASTNQTSMYLCASSLEAGELFFGEGSRLTVL.

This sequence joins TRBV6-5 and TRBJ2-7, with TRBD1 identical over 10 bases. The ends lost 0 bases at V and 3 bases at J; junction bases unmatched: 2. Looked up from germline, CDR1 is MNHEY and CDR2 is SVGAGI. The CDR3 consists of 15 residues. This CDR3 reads CASSYSTGGVYEQYF. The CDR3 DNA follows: TGTGCCAGCAGTTACTCGACAGGGGGCGTCTACGAGCAGTACTTC.

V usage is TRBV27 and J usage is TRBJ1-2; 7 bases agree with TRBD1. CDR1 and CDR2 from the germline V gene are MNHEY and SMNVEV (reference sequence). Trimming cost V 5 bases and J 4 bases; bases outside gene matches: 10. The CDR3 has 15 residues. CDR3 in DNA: TGTGCCAGCAGTCCGCAGGGGGGTTTGGGCTATGGCTACACCTTC. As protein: CASSPQGGLGYGYTF.

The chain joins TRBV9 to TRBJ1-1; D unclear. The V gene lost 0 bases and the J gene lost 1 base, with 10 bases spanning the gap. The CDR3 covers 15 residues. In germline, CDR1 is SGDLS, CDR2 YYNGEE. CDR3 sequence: CASSVGGGPNTEAFF. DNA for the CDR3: TGTGCCAGCAGCGTAGGTGGAGGTCCGAACACTGAAGCTTTCTTT.

The CDR3 sequence is CASTRQGGSPLHF. In DNA form, the CDR3 reads TGTGCCAGCACTCGACAGGGGGGCTCACCCCTCCACTTT. This chain uses TRBV6-5 with TRBJ1-6; 9 bases align to TRBD1. Germline assignment: CDR1 MNHEY and CDR2 SVGAGI. This CDR3 contains 13 residues. The V and J ends lost 7 bases and 10 bases, in that order; junction bases with no gene match: 5.

In DNA, the CDR3 is TGTGCCAGCAGTTACTCCCTAGTCTCCGGGACAGGGGGGCCTGAAGCTTTCTTT. It specifies CASSYSLVSGTGGPEAFF. The chain is built from TRBV6-2 or TRBV6-3 and TRBJ1-1, with 11 bases that match TRBD1. Germline CDR1 and CDR2: MNHEY and SVGEGT. Trimming at V came to 0 bases and at J to 6 bases, leaving 12 bases not matched to a gene. The CDR3 has 18 amino acids.

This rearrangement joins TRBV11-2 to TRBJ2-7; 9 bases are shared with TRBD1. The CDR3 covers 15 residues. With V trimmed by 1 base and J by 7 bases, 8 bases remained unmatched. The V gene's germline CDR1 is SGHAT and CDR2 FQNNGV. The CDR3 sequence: CASSLGTGGDGEQYF. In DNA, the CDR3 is TGTGCCAGCAGCTTAGGAACAGGGGGCGATGGGGAGCAGTACTTC.

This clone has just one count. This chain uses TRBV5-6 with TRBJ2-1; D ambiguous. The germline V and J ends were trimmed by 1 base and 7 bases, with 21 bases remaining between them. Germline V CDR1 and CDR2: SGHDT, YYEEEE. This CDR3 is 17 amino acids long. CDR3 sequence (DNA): TGTGCCAGCAGCTTGCTGATCTCCGGAGTCCGAACAAATGAGCAGTTCTTC. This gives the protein CASSLLISGVRTNEQFF.

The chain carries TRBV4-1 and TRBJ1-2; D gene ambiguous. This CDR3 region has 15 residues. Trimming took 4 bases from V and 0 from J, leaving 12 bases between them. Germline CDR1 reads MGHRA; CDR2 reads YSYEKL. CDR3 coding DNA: TGCGCCAGCAGCCGTGGCAGGTTTACTAACTATGGCTACACCTTC. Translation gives CASSRGRFTNYGYTF.

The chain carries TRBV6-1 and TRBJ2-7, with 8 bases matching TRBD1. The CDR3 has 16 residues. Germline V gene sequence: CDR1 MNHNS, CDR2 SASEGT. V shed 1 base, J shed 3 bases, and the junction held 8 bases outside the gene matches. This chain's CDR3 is CASSEGQGQGSYEQYF. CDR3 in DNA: TGTGCCAGCAGTGAAGGGCAAGGACAGGGAAGCTACGAGCAGTACTTC.

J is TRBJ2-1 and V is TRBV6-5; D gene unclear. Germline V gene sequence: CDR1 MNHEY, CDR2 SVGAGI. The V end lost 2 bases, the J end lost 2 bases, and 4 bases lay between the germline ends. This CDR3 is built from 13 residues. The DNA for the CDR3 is TGTGCCAGCAGTTACCTCCCCTACAATGAGCAGTTCTTC. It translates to CASSYLPYNEQFF.

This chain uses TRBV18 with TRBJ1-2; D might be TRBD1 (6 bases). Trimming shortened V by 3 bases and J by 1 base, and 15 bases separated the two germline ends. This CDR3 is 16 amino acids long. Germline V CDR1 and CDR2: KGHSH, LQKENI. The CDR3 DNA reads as TGTGCCAGCTCACCGATGGGGGCGGCCGGTAACTATGGCTACACCTTC. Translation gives CASSPMGAAGNYGYTF.

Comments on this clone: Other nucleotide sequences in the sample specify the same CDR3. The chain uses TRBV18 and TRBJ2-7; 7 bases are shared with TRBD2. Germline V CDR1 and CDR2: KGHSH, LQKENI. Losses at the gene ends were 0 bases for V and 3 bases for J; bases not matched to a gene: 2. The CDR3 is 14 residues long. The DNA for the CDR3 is TGTGCCAGCTCACCACCGTCGGGGGGCTACGAGCAGTACTTC. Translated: CASSPPSGGYEQYF.

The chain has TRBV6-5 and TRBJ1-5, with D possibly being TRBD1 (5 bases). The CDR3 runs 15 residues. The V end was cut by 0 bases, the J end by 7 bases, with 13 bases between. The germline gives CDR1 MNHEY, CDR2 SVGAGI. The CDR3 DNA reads TGTGCCAGCAGTTACTCGCAAGGGACTGGCCAGCCCCAGCATTTT. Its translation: CASSYSQGTGQPQHF.

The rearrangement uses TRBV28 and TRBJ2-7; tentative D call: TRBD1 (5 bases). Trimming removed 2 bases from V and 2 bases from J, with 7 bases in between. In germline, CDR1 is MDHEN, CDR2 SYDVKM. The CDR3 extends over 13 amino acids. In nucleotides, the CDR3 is TGTGCCAGCAGTTTACGACAGCCCTACGAGCAGTACTTC. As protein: CASSLRQPYEQYF.

The CDR3 bases are TGTGCCAGCAGCTTAGACGGCTATAATTCACCCCTCCACTTT. Its protein is CASSLDGYNSPLHF. The chain joins TRBV11-1 to TRBJ1-6, with D unresolved. Trimming shortened V by 1 base and J by 3 bases, and 4 bases separated the two germline ends. The CDR3 consists of 14 residues. Germline loops: CDR1 SGHAT, CDR2 FQDESV (reference sequence).

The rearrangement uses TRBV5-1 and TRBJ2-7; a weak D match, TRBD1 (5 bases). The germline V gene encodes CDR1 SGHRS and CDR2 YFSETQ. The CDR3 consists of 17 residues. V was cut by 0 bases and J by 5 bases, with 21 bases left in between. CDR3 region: CASSLDSRVVLSDEQYF. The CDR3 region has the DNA TGCGCCAGCAGCTTGGACTCCAGGGTCGTCCTTTCTGACGAGCAGTACTTC.